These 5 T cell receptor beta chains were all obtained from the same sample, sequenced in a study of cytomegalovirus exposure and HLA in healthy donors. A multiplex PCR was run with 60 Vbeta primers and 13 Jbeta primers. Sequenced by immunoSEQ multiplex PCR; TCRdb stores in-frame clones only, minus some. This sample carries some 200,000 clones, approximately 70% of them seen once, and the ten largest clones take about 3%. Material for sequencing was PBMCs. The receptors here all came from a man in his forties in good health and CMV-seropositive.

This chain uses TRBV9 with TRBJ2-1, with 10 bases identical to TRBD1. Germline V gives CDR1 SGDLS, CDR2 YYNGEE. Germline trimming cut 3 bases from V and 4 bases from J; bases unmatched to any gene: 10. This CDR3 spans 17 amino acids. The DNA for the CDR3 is TGTGCCAGCAGCGCTCGGACAGGGACAGGGGTTTACAATGAGCAGTTCTTC. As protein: CASSARTGTGVYNEQFF.

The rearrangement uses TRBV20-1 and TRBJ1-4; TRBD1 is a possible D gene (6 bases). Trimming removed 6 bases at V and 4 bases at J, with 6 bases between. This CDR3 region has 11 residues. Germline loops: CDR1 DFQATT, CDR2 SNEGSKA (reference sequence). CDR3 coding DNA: TGCAGTGCGGGACATAATGAAAAACTGTTTTTT. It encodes CSAGHNEKLFF.

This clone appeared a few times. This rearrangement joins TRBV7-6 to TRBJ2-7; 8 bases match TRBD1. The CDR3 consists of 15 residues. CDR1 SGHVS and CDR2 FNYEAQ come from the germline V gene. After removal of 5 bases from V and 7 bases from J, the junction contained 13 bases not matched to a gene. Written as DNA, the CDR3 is TGTGCCAGCAGCCCTAGACAGGGGCCGAGAGAGGAGCAGTACTTC. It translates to CASSPRQGPREEQYF.

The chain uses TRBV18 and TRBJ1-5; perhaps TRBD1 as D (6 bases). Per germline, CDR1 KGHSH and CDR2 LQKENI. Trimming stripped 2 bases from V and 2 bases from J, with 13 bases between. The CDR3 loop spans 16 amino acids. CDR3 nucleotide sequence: TGTGCCAGCTCACCAGGTCTGGGGGCCGGCAATCAGCCCCAGCATTTT. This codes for CASSPGLGAGNQPQHF. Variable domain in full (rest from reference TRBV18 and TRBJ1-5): NAGVMQNPRHLVRRRGQEARLRCSPMKGHSHVYWYRQLPEEGLKFMVYLQKENIIDESGMPKERFSAEFPKEGPSILRIQQVVRGDSAAYFCASSPGLGAGNQPQHFGDGTRLSIL.

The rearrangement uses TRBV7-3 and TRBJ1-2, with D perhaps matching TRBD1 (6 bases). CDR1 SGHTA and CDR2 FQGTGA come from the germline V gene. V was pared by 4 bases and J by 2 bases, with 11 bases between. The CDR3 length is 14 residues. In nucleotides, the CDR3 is TGTGCCAGCAGCTCCTTGACAGGCAACTATGGCTACACCTTC. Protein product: CASSSLTGNYGYTF.